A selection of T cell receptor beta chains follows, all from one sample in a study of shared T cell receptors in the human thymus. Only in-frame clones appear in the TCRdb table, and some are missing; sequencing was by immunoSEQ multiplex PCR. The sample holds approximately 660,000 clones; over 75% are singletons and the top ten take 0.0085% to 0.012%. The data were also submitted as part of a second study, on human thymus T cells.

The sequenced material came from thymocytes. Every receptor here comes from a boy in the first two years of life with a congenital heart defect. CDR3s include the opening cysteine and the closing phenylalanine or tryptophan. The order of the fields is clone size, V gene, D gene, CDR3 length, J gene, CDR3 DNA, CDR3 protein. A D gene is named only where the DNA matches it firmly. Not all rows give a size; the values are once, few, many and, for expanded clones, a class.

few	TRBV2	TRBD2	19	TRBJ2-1	TGTGCCAGCAGTCTGGGACTAGCGGGAGAGATTAACTCCTACAATGAGCAGTTCTTC	CASSLGLAGEINSYNEQFF
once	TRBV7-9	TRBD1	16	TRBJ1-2	TGTGCCAGCAGCTTAGGACGAGGGACAGGCGACTATGGCTACACCTTC	CASSLGRGTGDYGYTF
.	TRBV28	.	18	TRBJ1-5	TGTGCCAGCAGTTTATGCAGGGGAGAGGTTCCGGGCAATCAGCCCCAGCATTTT	CASSLCRGEVPGNQPQHF
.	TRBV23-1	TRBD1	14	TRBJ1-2	TGCGCCAGCAGATTTTACAGGGGTGGCTATGGCTACACCTTC	CASRFYRGGYGYTF
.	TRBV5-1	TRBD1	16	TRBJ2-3	TGCGCCAGCAGCTTGGGGGGACAGGGAAACACAGATACGCAGTATTTT	CASSLGGQGNTDTQYF
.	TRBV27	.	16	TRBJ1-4	TGTGCCAGCAGTCCCGGTGGAGACAGGAGTAATGAAAAACTGTTTTTT	CASSPGGDRSNEKLFF
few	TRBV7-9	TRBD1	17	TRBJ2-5	TGTGCCAGCAGCCGGACAGGGAGGAGAGGGTATCAAGAGACCCAGTACTTC	CASSRTGRRGYQETQYF
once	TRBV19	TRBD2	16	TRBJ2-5	TGTGCCAGTAGTCCCGGCGCTAGCGGGGACCAAGAGACCCAGTACTTC	CASSPGASGDQETQYF
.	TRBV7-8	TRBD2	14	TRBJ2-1	TGTGCCAGCAGTCCAAGACTAGCTCCCAATGAGCAGTTCTTC	CASSPRLAPNEQFF
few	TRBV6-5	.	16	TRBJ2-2	TGTGCCAGCAGTTACTCCGCGGACAAACCCACCGGGGAGCTGTTTTTT	CASSYSADKPTGELFF
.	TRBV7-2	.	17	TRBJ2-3	TGTGCCAGCAGCTTAGCATCAGCAGCGGAGGGGACAGATACGCAGTATTTT	CASSLASAAEGTDTQYF
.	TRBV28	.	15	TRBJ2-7	TGTGCCAGCAGTTTACTAGGACTCCTTCCCTACGAGCAGTACTTC	CASSLLGLLPYEQYF
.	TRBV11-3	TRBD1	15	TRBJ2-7	TGTGCCAGCAGCTCCCATGACAGGGTGCCCTACGAGCAGTACTTC	CASSSHDRVPYEQYF
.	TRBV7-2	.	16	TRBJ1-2	TGTGCCAGCAGCTTAGTAACACAGGGAAGGTGGTATGGCTACACCTTC	CASSLVTQGRWYGYTF
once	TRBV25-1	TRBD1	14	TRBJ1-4	TGTGCCAGCAGACCCGGGACAGGGAATGAAAAACTGTTTTTT	CASRPGTGNEKLFF
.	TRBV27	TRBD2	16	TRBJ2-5	TGTGCCAGCAGCCCAGGCTCGGCGGGAGTATGGAAGACCCAGTACTTC	CASSPGSAGVWKTQYF
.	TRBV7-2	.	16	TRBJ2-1	TGTGCCAGCAGCTTAGGGAGGCGGGCATCCTACAATGAGCAGTTCTTC	CASSLGRRASYNEQFF
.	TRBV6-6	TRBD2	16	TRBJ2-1	TGTGCCAGCATCATGATGGCGGGAGGGCCTTGGGATGAGCAGTTCTTC	CASIMMAGGPWDEQFF
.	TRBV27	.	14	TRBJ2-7	TGTGCCAGCAGTCTGGGACTGCTTAAAGGCGAGCAGTACTTC	CASSLGLLKGEQYF
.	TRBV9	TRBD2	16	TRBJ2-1	TGTGCCAGCAGCGTAGCGTCGGGACTAGCGGACAATGAGCAGTTCTTC	CASSVASGLADNEQFF
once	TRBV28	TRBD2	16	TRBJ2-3	TGTGCCAGCACCTCCGGCGGGCCTAGCGGTGCAGATACGCAGTATTTT	CASTSGGPSGADTQYF
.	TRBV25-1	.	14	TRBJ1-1	TGTGCCAGCAGTCCAGGAGGGGCCCACACTGAAGCTTTCTTT	CASSPGGAHTEAFF
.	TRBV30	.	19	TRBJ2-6	TGTGCCTGGAGTGTACTTGGCAGGGACAAGAACTCTGGGGCCAACGTCCTGACTTTC	CAWSVLGRDKNSGANVLTF
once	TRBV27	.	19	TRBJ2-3	TGTGCCAGCAGTTTATCGGGACCCCCTCAGCGGGTCCACACAGATACGCAGTATTTT	CASSLSGPPQRVHTDTQYF
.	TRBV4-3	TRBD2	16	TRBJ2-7	TGCGCCAGCAGCCGCGGGACTAGCGGGAGGAGATACGAGCAGTACTTC	CASSRGTSGRRYEQYF
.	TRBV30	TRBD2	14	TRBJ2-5	TGTGCCTGGAGGGGGACTAGCGGGGTGGAGACCCAGTACTTC	CAWRGTSGVETQYF
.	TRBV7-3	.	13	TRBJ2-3	TGTGCCAGCAGCTTCGACACCACAGATACGCAGTATTTT	CASSFDTTDTQYF
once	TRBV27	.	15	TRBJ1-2	TGTGCCAGCAGTTTACAGGGGCCTGCTAACTATGGCTACACCTTC	CASSLQGPANYGYTF
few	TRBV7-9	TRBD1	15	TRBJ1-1	TGTGCCAGCAGCGGACGGACAGGTTTGAACACTGAAGCTTTCTTT	CASSGRTGLNTEAFF
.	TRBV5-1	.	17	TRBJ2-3	TGCGCCAGCAGCTGCGAGCGGAACCCGTCTAGCACAGATACGCAGTATTTT	CASSCERNPSSTDTQYF